The source of this T cell receptor (beta chain) is a study of shared clonotypes between healthy human individuals. The overall study: There were three CD4 naive, three CD4 memory, two CD8 naive and one CD8 memory plates per donor.

Healthy HIV-negative adults with no recent acute infections or vaccinations were recruited as donors. For this clone: What it binds is unknown.

Evenly divided among several immunoSEQ plates was the genomic DNA of each subset. The repertoire was sequenced with immunoSEQ multiplex PCR; TCRdb's copy has only in-frame clones and lacks some. The sample shows 2 million to 2.5 million clones, approximately 96% of them seen only once. V lost 7 bases to trimming and J lost 0 bases, with 22 bases between them. The V gene's germline CDR1 is SNHLY and CDR2 FYNNEI. The CDR3 runs 18 residues. Study-wide findings and caveats: Only a few donors were included, so the genetic and exposure-history diversity represented was limited.

This receptor was identified in a man between 18 and 35 years old in good health. Source material: naive CD4+ T cells sorted from blood. The sample's subset: CD45RA+ positively selected. The chain is built from TRBV2 and TRBJ1-3; TRBD1 might be the D (6 bases). For the CDR3, the DNA is TGTGCCAGCATGATACCGGGACAAGGCCCCCTCTCTGGAAACACCATATATTTT. Amino acid sequence: CASMIPGQGPLSGNTIYF.